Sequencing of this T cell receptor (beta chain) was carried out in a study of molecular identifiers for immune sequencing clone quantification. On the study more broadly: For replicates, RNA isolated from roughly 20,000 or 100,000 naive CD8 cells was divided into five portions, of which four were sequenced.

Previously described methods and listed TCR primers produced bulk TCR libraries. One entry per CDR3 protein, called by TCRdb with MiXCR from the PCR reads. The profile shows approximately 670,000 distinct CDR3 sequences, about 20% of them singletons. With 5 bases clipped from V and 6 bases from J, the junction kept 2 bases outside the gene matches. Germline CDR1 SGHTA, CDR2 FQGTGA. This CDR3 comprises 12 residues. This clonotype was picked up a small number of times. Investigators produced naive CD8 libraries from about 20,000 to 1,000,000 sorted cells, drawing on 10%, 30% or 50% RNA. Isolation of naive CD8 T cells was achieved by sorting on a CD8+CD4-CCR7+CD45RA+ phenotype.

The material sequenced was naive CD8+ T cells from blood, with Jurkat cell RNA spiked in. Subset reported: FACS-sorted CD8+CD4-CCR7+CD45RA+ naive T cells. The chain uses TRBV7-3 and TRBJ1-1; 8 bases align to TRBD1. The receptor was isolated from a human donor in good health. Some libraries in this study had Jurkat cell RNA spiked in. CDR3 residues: CASSATGAEAFF. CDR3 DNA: TGTGCCAGCAGCGCGACAGGGGCTGAAGCTTTCTTT.